The 28 T cell receptor beta chains given below trace back to one sample, sequenced in a study of blood T cell repertoires in COVID-19. Assay: immunoSEQ multiplex PCR; the TCRdb copy retains only in-frame clones and omits some. The table has 55,000 to 90,000 clones, 88% seen once. Sequenced input: peripheral blood. Receptors were obtained from a human donor in a cohort sampled during active COVID-19.

V usage is TRBV24-1 and J usage is TRBJ2-3; possible D gene TRBD2, 5 bases. This CDR3 region has 15 residues. CDR1 and CDR2 (germline): KGHDR, SFDVKD. The V gene lost 5 bases and the J gene lost 1 base, with 12 bases spanning the gap. CDR3 in DNA: TGTGCCACCAGTGCCACACGGGAAGGCACAGATACGCAGTATTTT. Translating it yields CATSATREGTDTQYF.

The chain carries TRBV24-1 and TRBJ2-2; TRBD2 is a possible D gene (5 bases). Germline CDR1 reads KGHDR; CDR2 reads SFDVKD. V dropped 7 bases and J dropped 1 base, with 15 bases sitting between them. This CDR3 comprises 16 residues. In nucleotides, the CDR3 is TGTGCCACCAGCGGAGGCATCCGACAGAACACCGGGGAGCTGTTTTTT. Protein sequence: CATSGGIRQNTGELFF.

The chain joins TRBV7-9 to TRBJ2-7; 9 bases line up with TRBD2. CDR1 is SEHNR, CDR2 FQNEAQ, per germline (reference sequence). CDR3 length: 13 residues. V lost 4 bases, J lost 4 bases, and 2 bases stayed unmatched. The CDR3 loop reads CASSSSGAYEQYF. The CDR3 DNA reads as TGTGCCAGCAGCTCTAGCGGGGCGTACGAGCAGTACTTC.

The genes are TRBV30 and TRBJ2-1; D may be TRBD2 (5 bases). Germline V gives CDR1 GTSNPN, CDR2 SVGIG (reference sequence). Trimming stripped 2 bases from V and 10 bases from J, with 24 bases between. The CDR3 is 16 residues long. In DNA, the CDR3 is TGTGCCTGGAGTTCCTTCTTCCGGGCGGAGCCGGGGGAGCAGTTCTTC. This gives the protein CAWSSFFRAEPGEQFF. Based on the CDR3 plus reference TRBV30 and TRBJ2-1, the full variable domain is SQTIHQWPATLVQPVGSPLSLECTVEGTSNPNLYWYRQAAGRGLQLLFYSVGIGQISSEVPQNLSASRPQDRQFILSSKKLLLSDSGFYLCAWSSFFRAEPGEQFFGPGTRLTVL.

The genes are TRBV5-6 and TRBJ2-7; TRBD1 is a possible D gene (5 bases). This CDR3 spans 13 amino acids. Germline-derived CDR1 and CDR2 are SGHDT and YYEEEE. Trimming removed 0 bases from V and 5 bases from J, with 9 bases in between. The chain's CDR3 is CASSLDRLNEQYF. DNA for the CDR3: TGTGCCAGCAGCTTGGACAGGCTAAACGAGCAGTACTTC. The whole variable domain, filled in from reference TRBV5-6 and TRBJ2-7, reads DAGVTQSPTHLIKTRGQQVTLRCSPKSGHDTVSWYQQALGQGPQFIFQYYEEEERQRGNFPDRFSGHQFPNYSSELNVNALLLGDSALYLCASSLDRLNEQYFGPGTRLTVT.

The rearrangement links TRBV20-1 to TRBJ2-7; the D gene is possibly TRBD2 (6 bases). Germline V gene lookup returns CDR1 DFQATT and CDR2 SNEGSKA (reference sequence). The CDR3 loop spans 14 amino acids. V lost 3 bases, J lost 2 bases, and 14 bases lay in between. The CDR3 DNA is TGCAGTGCTAGTGGGACTTGGGGTGCCTACGAGCAGTACTTC. Amino acids: CSASGTWGAYEQYF.

V usage is TRBV3-1 (or the pseudogene TRBV3-2) and J usage is TRBJ2-7, with 10 nucleotides matching TRBD2. CDR1 LGHDT and CDR2 YNNKEL come from the germline V gene (reference sequence). With 2 bases clipped from V and 0 bases from J, the junction kept 19 bases outside the gene matches. The CDR3 consists of 21 residues. The CDR3 bases are TGTGCCAGCAGCCAACGGCCAGGGGAGGGGTCAGCGGGAGGGCACTCCTACGAGCAGTACTTC. The encoded protein is CASSQRPGEGSAGGHSYEQYF.

The chain employs TRBV6-5 and TRBJ1-1; D remains ambiguous. Trimming cost V 2 bases and J 3 bases, with 13 bases left between them. From germline, CDR1 is MNHEY and CDR2 SVGAGI. This CDR3 is built from 15 residues. CDR3 loop: CASSYASGADTEAFF. CDR3 nucleotides: TGTGCCAGCAGTTACGCATCAGGAGCGGACACTGAAGCTTTCTTT.

CDR3 loop: CASRQQPNSNYGYTF. CDR3 DNA sequence: TGTGCCAGCAGACAACAGCCAAACAGCAACTATGGCTACACCTTC. This rearrangement joins TRBV6-5 to TRBJ1-2; D unresolved. The CDR3 sequence is 15 residues long. Trimming removed 6 bases at V and 2 bases at J, with 16 bases between. The germline V gene encodes CDR1 MNHEY and CDR2 SVGAGI.

V gene TRBV9 combines with J gene TRBJ2-5; 7 nucleotides match TRBD2. Germline V lookup: CDR1 SGDLS, CDR2 YYNGEE. The ends lost 4 bases at V and 7 bases at J; junction bases unmatched: 10. The CDR3 runs 14 residues. CDR3 sequence: CASSPGGPGGTQYF. Here the CDR3 DNA reads TGTGCCAGCAGCCCGGGAGGCCCGGGGGGGACCCAGTACTTC.

In its sample, this clone was seen once. The CDR3 is CAISSNYYEQYF. Here the CDR3 DNA reads TGTGCCATCTCAAGCAATTACTACGAGCAGTACTTC. The chain employs TRBV10-3 and TRBJ2-7, with D unclear. The V gene lost 8 bases and the J gene lost 3 bases, with 11 bases spanning the gap. The CDR3 sequence is 12 residues long. Germline V gene data show CDR1 as ENHRY and CDR2 as SYGVKD.

The rearrangement uses TRBV5-1 and TRBJ1-6; no clear D gene. V was cut by 4 bases and J by 10 bases, with 18 bases left in between. The germline CDR1 and CDR2 sequences are SGHRS and YFSETQ. CDR3 length: 15 amino acids. This CDR3 reads CASSPALGGTSPLHF. CDR3 sequence (DNA): TGCGCCAGCAGCCCCGCTTTAGGAGGAACCTCACCCCTCCACTTT.

V usage is TRBV19 and J usage is TRBJ2-5, with 8 positions matching TRBD2. From germline, CDR1 is LNHDA and CDR2 SQIVND (reference sequence). CDR3 length: 15 amino acids. V gave up 5 bases and J gave up 9 bases; unmatched junction bases: 14. The CDR3 region is CASSPQTSALRAQYF. The CDR3 DNA reads TGTGCCAGTAGTCCCCAGACTAGCGCCCTCAGGGCCCAGTACTTC.

The V and J genes are TRBV3-1 (or the pseudogene TRBV3-2) and TRBJ2-2, with TRBD2 as a possible D gene (5 bases). Per the germline V gene, CDR1 is LGHDT and CDR2 is YNNKEL (reference sequence). The CDR3 extends over 15 amino acids. V gave up 5 bases and J gave up 1 base, with 11 bases separating them. Written as DNA, the CDR3 is TGTGCCAGCAGCTCGGAGGCCCGGAACACCGGGGAGCTGTTTTTT. Translated: CASSSEARNTGELFF.

J is TRBJ1-4 and V is TRBV5-4, with TRBD1 as a possible D gene (6 bases). V dropped 4 bases and J dropped 4 bases, with 11 bases sitting between them. The CDR3 runs 14 residues. The germline V gene has CDR1 SGHNT and CDR2 YYREEE (reference sequence). The CDR3 DNA reads TGTGCCAGCAGCGGCAAGGGGGTTAATGAAAAACTGTTTTTT. It specifies CASSGKGVNEKLFF.

As concerns this clone: Other DNA sequences in the same sample also yield this CDR3. The V call is TRBV29-1, the J call TRBJ2-3, with D unresolved. This CDR3 comprises 11 residues. The V end was cut by 5 bases, the J end by 2 bases, with 5 bases between. Germline CDR1 and CDR2: SQVTM and ANQGSEA. In DNA, the CDR3 is TGCAGCGTTCGTTCCACAGATACGCAGTATTTT. Translated, it gives CSVRSTDTQYF.

V is TRBV25-1 and J is TRBJ1-1; TRBD1 is a possible D gene (5 bases). This CDR3 contains 14 residues. Germline lookup yields CDR1 MGHDK and CDR2 SYGVNS. Trimming cost V 6 bases and J 11 bases, with 22 bases left between them. The CDR3 sequence is CASSSPSAGPIAFF. In DNA, the CDR3 is TGTGCCAGCAGCTCCCCCTCGGCGGGGCCGATTGCTTTCTTT.

The J gene is TRBJ1-1, the V gene TRBV10-2; unclear D gene. V lost 1 base and J 5 bases, leaving 11 bases between the germline ends. The CDR3 has 14 amino acids. Germline V gene data show CDR1 as WSHSY and CDR2 as SAAADI. The CDR3 loop reads CASSEFGSRTEAFF. CDR3 in DNA: TGCGCCAGCAGTGAGTTCGGGTCTCGGACTGAAGCTTTCTTT.

V is TRBV7-2 and J is TRBJ1-5; no clear D gene. V lost 2 bases, J lost 7 bases, and 9 bases lay in between. Germline CDR1 and CDR2: SGHTA and FQGNSA. The CDR3 runs to 13 residues. The CDR3 nucleotides read TGTGCCAGCAGCTTATTCTCAGGCCAGCCCCAGCATTTT. It translates to CASSLFSGQPQHF.

In this sample, this clone turned up a few times. The chain recombines TRBV7-9 with TRBJ1-2; D uncertain. V lost 1 base, J lost 7 bases, and 4 bases lay in between. Germline V gives CDR1 SEHNR, CDR2 FQNEAQ (reference sequence). The CDR3 contains 11 residues. As DNA, the CDR3 is TGTGCCAGCAGCTTAGGAGGTGGCTACACCTTC. As protein: CASSLGGGYTF.

The chain uses TRBV3-1 (or the pseudogene TRBV3-2) and TRBJ1-2; 9 bases map to TRBD1. The ends lost 1 base at V and 3 bases at J; junction bases unmatched: 3. CDR1 and CDR2 (germline): LGHDT, YNNKEL (reference sequence). The CDR3 spans 15 residues. The CDR3 region is CASSQGWTGDYGYTF. CDR3 sequence (DNA): TGTGCCAGCAGCCAAGGTTGGACAGGGGACTATGGCTACACCTTC.

This chain links TRBV7-8 with TRBJ2-3; no clear D gene. Trimming cost V 5 bases and J 2 bases, with 8 bases left between them. The CDR3 consists of 13 residues. Per germline, CDR1 SGHVS and CDR2 FQNEAQ. The CDR3 DNA follows: TGTGCCAGCAGCCCCCACACCACAGATACGCAGTATTTT. Its protein is CASSPHTTDTQYF. Supplemented by reference TRBV7-8 and TRBJ2-3, the full variable domain reads GAGVSQSPRYKVAKRGQDVALRCDPISGHVSLFWYQQALGQGPEFLTYFQNEAQLDKSGLPSDRFFAERPEGSVSTLKIQRTQQEDSAVYLCASSPHTTDTQYFGPGTRLTVL.

The chain employs TRBV5-6 and TRBJ2-3; D not certain. Germline CDR1 SGHDT, CDR2 YYEEEE. Trimming took off 1 base at V and 0 bases at J, with 9 bases between the two ends. The CDR3 runs 15 residues. CDR3 sequence reads: CASSLWSGSTDTQYF. CDR3 DNA: TGTGCCAGCAGCTTGTGGTCAGGCAGCACAGATACGCAGTATTTT.

In nucleotides, the CDR3 is TGTGCCAGCAGCTTAGGGCCCAGCACAGATACGCAGTATTTT. Its protein is CASSLGPSTDTQYF. V gene TRBV11-1 combines with J gene TRBJ2-3; D is uncertain. The CDR3 covers 14 residues. V was shortened by 1 base and J by 0 bases, with 5 bases between the two germline ends. CDR1 and CDR2 (germline): SGHAT, FQDESV (reference sequence).

This clone has only a few counts. CDR3 sequence (DNA): TGTGCCAGTACCCCAGGCCCTCTGGGACAGCAAGAGACCCAGTACTTC. Its translation is CASTPGPLGQQETQYF. The chain joins TRBV19 to TRBJ2-5; 7 bases line up with TRBD1. The germline gives CDR1 LNHDA, CDR2 SQIVND (reference sequence). CDR3 length equals 16 residues. V gave up 7 bases and J gave up 2 bases; unmatched junction bases: 13. Drawing the rest from reference TRBV19 and TRBJ2-5, the complete variable domain is DGGITQSPKYLFRKEGQNVTLSCEQNLNHDAMYWYRQDPGQGLRLIYYSQIVNDFQKGDIAEGYSVSREKKESFPLTVTSAQKNPTAFYLCASTPGPLGQQETQYFGPGTRLLVL.

V usage is TRBV4-2 and J usage is TRBJ1-4; D not certain. CDR3 length: 15 residues. The V gene lost 0 bases and the J gene lost 4 bases, with 9 bases spanning the gap. The germline gives CDR1 LGHNA, CDR2 YNFKEQ. CDR3 sequence reads: CASSQDHGGNEKLFF. The CDR3 coding sequence is TGTGCCAGCAGCCAAGATCATGGAGGTAATGAAAAACTGTTTTTT.

This chain's CDR3 is CASSQRSLGVETQYF. CDR3 DNA: TGTGCCAGCAGCCAACGTTCCCTAGGGGTTGAGACCCAGTACTTC. The genes are TRBV3-1 (or the pseudogene TRBV3-2) and TRBJ2-5; perhaps TRBD1 as D (5 bases). Germline V lookup: CDR1 LGHDT, CDR2 YNNKEL (reference sequence). The CDR3 sequence is 15 residues long. The V end lost 2 bases, the J end lost 5 bases, and 15 bases lay between the germline ends.

V gene TRBV5-1 combines with J gene TRBJ2-2; TRBD2 agrees at 11 bases. CDR1 is SGHRS and CDR2 is YFSETQ in the germline V gene. Unmatched junction bases numbered 11, after V lost 1 base and J lost 6 bases. This CDR3 region has 18 residues. CDR3 protein: CASSLYGTSGTLAGELFF. Here the CDR3 DNA reads TGCGCCAGCAGCTTGTATGGGACTAGCGGCACTTTAGCCGGGGAGCTGTTTTTT.